Detailed here is one T cell receptor (beta chain). This clone turned up a few times. The antigen it recognizes is unknown. Per-base quality was not reported, and no clone a single base away is much larger than it. This sample stems from a study of blood T cell repertoires in COVID-19 (dated by TCRdb to 2019 to 2021). Study-wide context: The collaborator samples originated in the United States, Italy and Spain and spanned the acute and convalescent phases of COVID-19. The prospective study material was composed of cDNA or gDNA derived from T cells, B-cell-depleted T cells, or PBMCs. Deeply sampled blood TCRbeta repertoires from subjects exposed to, actively infected with, or recovered from COVID-19 were included in the dataset. The repertoires were released in a freely available public database intended as a resource for research on the immune response to SARS-CoV-2. The samples were drawn from two sources: the first 160 participants of the ongoing ImmuneRACE study, and some 1,300 subjects contributed by 6 global collaborators. Sample metadata almost always included a de-identified subject ID, COVID-19 status, age in years and sex. Where HLA class I and class II types were available, the types were taken from metadata supplied by the sample provider, not from assay-based typing. Overall study results and their limits: How much clinical and demographic metadata was included differed by source and by participant, and the metadata was provided uncurated.

A second Seattle source provided samples from volunteer blood donors who had recovered from COVID-19. Collaborating institutions collected whole blood in K2EDTA tubes following their own protocols. Collaborator samples were shipped for TCRbeta analysis as frozen whole blood, isolated PBMCs, or DNA extracted from either sample type. As encoded in the germline V gene, CDR1 is MRHNA while CDR2 is SNTAGT. V drops 5 bases and J drops 2 bases, leaving 13 bases in between. The CDR3 numbers 15 residues from cysteine through phenylalanine. The DNA shown is the 45-base CDR3, in frame from base 1. TCRbeta CDR3 regions were amplified from genomic DNA by means of the immunoSEQ Assay, a bias-controlled multiplex PCR. The authors' analysis ran thus. Within the assay, amplification of reference gene primers was used to estimate how many nucleated cells each sample contained. Sequence reads were collapsed and filtered to measure the absolute abundance of every unique TCRbeta CDR3 rearrangement. For each sample, productive Simpson clonality was calculated as the square root of Simpson's diversity index across productive rearrangements. The source is immuneACCESS, and TCRdb retained only in-frame sequences with V and J called. Part of the clones is not carried over; for the studies checked, unresolved V genes explain less than half of this, and the remainder is unexplained. That table furnishes V, J and clone size, whereas the DNA furnished D and trimming. This sample lists about 150,000 clones; over 75% were detected once. Of the sample, roughly 13% is held by the ten largest clones.

This clonotype was sampled from a man aged 65 to 85 who had recovered from COVID-19. Sequenced input: peripheral blood. The chain uses TRBV6-4 and TRBJ2-1; 5 matching bases give a weak D call of TRBD2. CDR3 region: CASSSSPGAYNEQFF. The DNA sequence follows: TGTGCCAGCAGTAGTTCTCCCGGGGCCTACAATGAGCAGTTCTTC.